The 28 T cell receptor beta chains listed next were all sequenced from one sample in a study of T cell responses to AZD1222 COVID-19 vaccine. This table comes from immunoSEQ multiplex PCR, and its TCRdb copy is limited to in-frame clones, with some not included. The data contain some 69,000 clones, 85% to 90% of them singletons. This sample comprised peripheral blood, obtained on day 0 of AZD1222 vaccination. The receptors originated from an adult in good health.

The chain uses TRBV9 and TRBJ2-1; D perhaps matches TRBD1 (5 bases). The CDR3 runs to 13 residues. CDR1 and CDR2 (germline): SGDLS, YYNGEE. The V end was cut by 0 bases, the J end by 8 bases, with 9 bases between. In DNA, the CDR3 is TGTGCCAGCAGCGTAGGGGGCCCAGATGAGCAGTTCTTC. Translation gives CASSVGGPDEQFF. Filled out from reference TRBV9 and TRBJ2-1, the complete variable domain reads DSGVTQTPKHLITATGQRVTLRCSPRSGDLSVYWYQQSLDQGLQFLIQYYNGEERAKGNILERFSAQQFPDLHSELNLSSLELGDSALYFCASSVGGPDEQFFGPGTRLTVL.

V gene TRBV7-8 combines with J gene TRBJ1-1; no clear D. Trimming took 2 bases from V and 6 from J, leaving 19 bases between them. The CDR3 loop spans 16 amino acids. Germline CDR1 reads SGHVS; CDR2 reads FQNEAQ. This CDR3 reads CASSLSASLERAEAFF. The CDR3 region has the DNA TGTGCCAGCAGCTTATCCGCGTCGTTGGAGAGGGCTGAAGCTTTCTTT.

The rearrangement links TRBV19 to TRBJ1-1, with TRBD1 matching over 8 bases. CDR3 length: 15 amino acids. The V gene's germline CDR1 is LNHDA and CDR2 SQIVND (reference sequence). The J segment lost 3 bases and the V segment lost 5 bases, leaving 8 bases of the junction unmatched. The CDR3 is CASSFPDRGYTEAFF. The CDR3 DNA is TGTGCCAGTAGTTTCCCTGACAGGGGATACACTGAAGCTTTCTTT.

This chain links TRBV5-1 with TRBJ1-3; D uncertain. This CDR3 region has 15 residues. V shed 0 bases and J shed 2 bases, with 9 bases lying between them. Germline CDR1 SGHRS, CDR2 YFSETQ. This chain's CDR3 is CASSLVGEAGNTIYF. The CDR3, as DNA: TGCGCCAGCAGCTTGGTTGGGGAGGCTGGAAACACCATATATTTT.

This clone was found once. The chain combines TRBV24-1 with TRBJ1-2; D remains unclear. Trimming removed 4 bases from V and 4 bases from J, with 15 bases in between. CDR1 is KGHDR, CDR2 SFDVKD, per germline. CDR3 size: 15 residues. The CDR3 nucleotides read TGTGCCACCAGTGAGTCAGGCGAATATGGCTATGGCTACACCTTC. Translating it yields CATSESGEYGYGYTF.

This sequence joins TRBV29-1 and TRBJ1-2; D gene ambiguous. Germline CDR1 reads SQVTM; CDR2 reads ANQGSEA. V was shortened by 2 bases and J by 2 bases, with 6 bases between the two germline ends. This CDR3 region has 12 residues. The CDR3 sequence is CSVELGNYGYTF. The CDR3, as DNA: TGCAGCGTTGAATTGGGAAACTATGGCTACACCTTC.

In DNA form, the CDR3 reads TGTGCCAGCAGCTTGCCAAGGGGGTTTGGTGAGCAGTTCTTC. This codes for CASSLPRGFGEQFF. The chain links TRBV5-6 to TRBJ2-1, with D possibly matching TRBD1 (6 bases). Germline V gene data show CDR1 as SGHDT and CDR2 as YYEEEE. V was clipped by 1 base and J by 9 bases, with 14 bases between them. This CDR3 is 14 amino acids long.

The chain uses TRBV7-3 and TRBJ2-3; D possibly corresponds to TRBD1 (6 bases). The ends were cut back, 1 base at V and 4 bases at J, with 21 bases in the middle. The CDR3 runs 18 residues. Germline V gives CDR1 SGHTA, CDR2 FQGTGA. The CDR3: CASSLNPPLQGSADTQYF. The CDR3 bases are TGTGCCAGCAGCTTAAACCCTCCTCTACAGGGAAGTGCAGATACGCAGTATTTT.

The V call is TRBV7-8, the J call TRBJ2-1, with 9 positions matching TRBD2. The CDR3 is 20 residues long. The V segment lost 5 bases and the J segment 0 bases; nucleotides outside the gene matches: 17. CDR1 and CDR2 (germline): SGHVS, FQNEAQ. The CDR3 loop reads CASSQITLAGASSSYNEQFF. CDR3 in DNA: TGTGCCAGCAGCCAGATCACCTTAGCGGGGGCCTCGAGCTCCTACAATGAGCAGTTCTTC.

The chain links TRBV11-1 to TRBJ1-2, with 10 bases matching TRBD1. The length of the CDR3 is 16 residues. Trimming took 5 bases from V and 2 from J; bases not matched to a gene: 8. Germline V CDR1 and CDR2: SGHAT, FQDESV (reference sequence). CDR3 sequence reads: CASSVTGTGVNYGYTF. DNA for the CDR3: TGTGCCAGCAGCGTCACCGGGACAGGGGTCAACTATGGCTACACCTTC.

This chain joins TRBV7-6 and TRBJ1-5; perhaps TRBD1 as D (6 bases). The CDR3 loop spans 17 amino acids. Per the germline V gene, CDR1 is SGHVS and CDR2 is FNYEAQ. Trimming removed 5 bases from V and 1 base from J, with 18 bases in between. CDR3 coding DNA: TGTGCCAGCAGCGGCAATGGGGGGGGGCAGAGCAATCAGCCCCAGCATTTT. Translating it yields CASSGNGGGQSNQPQHF.

The gene calls are TRBV2 and TRBJ1-4; no clear D. The CDR3 has 14 residues. Germline CDR1 is SNHLY and CDR2 is FYNNEI. V lost 8 bases and J 7 bases, leaving 17 bases between the germline ends. The CDR3: CASRLGQAGEKLFF. As DNA, the CDR3 is TGTGCCAGCCGGCTAGGTCAGGCGGGTGAAAAACTGTTTTTT. Variable domain in full (rest from reference TRBV2 and TRBJ1-4): EPEVTQTPSHQVTQMGQEVILRCVPISNHLYFYWYRQILGQKVEFLVSFYNNEISEKSEIFDDQFSVERPDGSNFTLKIRSTKLEDSAMYFCASRLGQAGEKLFFGSGTQLSVL.

The chain carries TRBV6-5 and TRBJ1-5; D is unresolved. CDR1 is MNHEY, CDR2 SVGAGI, per germline. This CDR3 is built from 14 residues. Trimming took 5 bases from V and 8 from J, leaving 16 bases between them. The DNA for the CDR3 is TGTGCCAGCAGTCCGGACCTTCCCAGGAAGCCCCAGCATTTT. It translates to CASSPDLPRKPQHF.

The rearrangement uses TRBV5-1 and TRBJ1-1; 7 bases agree with TRBD1. V lost 1 base to trimming and J lost 0 bases; unmatched junction nucleotides: 12. CDR1 is SGHRS and CDR2 is YFSETQ in the germline V gene. This CDR3 is 18 amino acids long. CDR3 in DNA: TGCGCCAGCAGCTTGCAATCGCCAGGGGGACGGTTGAACACTGAAGCTTTCTTT. As protein: CASSLQSPGGRLNTEAFF. The variable domain in full, completed from reference TRBV5-1 and TRBJ1-1, reads KAGVTQTPRYLIKTRGQQVTLSCSPISGHRSVSWYQQTPGQGLQFLFEYFSETQRNKGNFPGRFSGRQFSNSRSEMNVSTLELGDSALYLCASSLQSPGGRLNTEAFFGQGTRLTVV.

The chain links TRBV12-3 or TRBV12-4 to TRBJ1-1, with D maybe TRBD1 (5 bases). There are 12 residues in the CDR3. The CDR3 region is CGTRGGNTEAFF. CDR3 nucleotides: TGTGGCACTCGCGGGGGAAACACTGAAGCTTTCTTT.

The CDR3 region is CASSQDGGATLSSGNTIYF. CDR3 in DNA: TGCGCCAGCAGCCAAGACGGAGGGGCAACATTGAGCTCTGGAAACACCATATATTTT. The chain joins TRBV4-1 to TRBJ1-3; tentatively, D is TRBD1 (5 bases). Trimming took 0 bases from V and 0 from J, leaving 18 bases between them. The CDR3 sequence is 19 residues long. Germline CDR1 MGHRA, CDR2 YSYEKL.

The gene calls are TRBV5-6 and TRBJ1-6; possibly TRBD1 for D (6 bases). With 4 bases removed from V and 9 bases from J, the gap between germline ends came to 20 bases. Germline V lookup: CDR1 SGHDT, CDR2 YYEEEE. There are 16 residues in the CDR3. The CDR3 nucleotides are TGTGCCAGCAGCCCAGCGGGGGGCGGAGACATTTCACCCCTCCACTTT. Its translation: CASSPAGGGDISPLHF.

The genes are TRBV11-2 and TRBJ2-5; 10 bases fit TRBD1. Trimming cost V 4 bases and J 1 base; bases outside gene matches: 3. The CDR3 runs 15 residues. Looked up from germline, CDR1 is SGHAT and CDR2 is FQNNGV. The CDR3 DNA sequence: TGTGCCAGCAGCTCGGGACAGGGGCTCCAAGAGACCCAGTACTTC. Protein: CASSSGQGLQETQYF.

The chain employs TRBV3-1 (or the pseudogene TRBV3-2) and TRBJ1-6; D is ambiguous. From germline, CDR1 is LGHDT and CDR2 YNNKEL (reference sequence). Trimming left V 3 bases short and J 11 bases short, with 8 bases between. The CDR3 spans 12 residues. CDR3 DNA sequence: TGTGCCAGCAGCCATACCACTGCACCCCTCCACTTT. Translating gives CASSHTTAPLHF.

This CDR3 reads CASSPDGRRNEKLFF. In nucleotides, the CDR3 is TGCGCCAGCAGCCCGGACGGTCGGCGTAATGAAAAACTGTTTTTT. The chain is built from TRBV5-1 and TRBJ1-4; the D is unclear. V dropped 4 bases and J dropped 4 bases, with 14 bases sitting between them. The CDR3 totals 15 residues. CDR1 is SGHRS and CDR2 is YFSETQ in the germline V gene.

The chain links TRBV11-1 to TRBJ1-6; D is uncertain. This CDR3 spans 15 amino acids. Trimming shortened V by 7 bases and J by 3 bases, and 13 bases separated the two germline ends. Germline assignment: CDR1 SGHAT and CDR2 FQDESV (reference sequence). CDR3 in DNA: TGTGCCAGCACCAAGGACGGAAACTATAATTCACCCCTCCACTTT. Translation: CASTKDGNYNSPLHF.

The J gene is TRBJ2-7, the V gene TRBV4-2; D perhaps matches TRBD1 (6 bases). This CDR3 has 14 amino acids. Germline V CDR1 and CDR2: LGHNA, YNFKEQ. Trimming took 4 bases from V and 3 from J, leaving 13 bases between them. The CDR3 nucleotides read TGTGCCAGCAGCCTCGGACAGATTAGCTACGAGCAGTACTTC. Amino acid sequence: CASSLGQISYEQYF.

The chain is built from TRBV7-6 and TRBJ1-3, with TRBD1 matching over 8 bases. Trimming removed 4 bases from V and 4 bases from J; junction bases left unmatched: 9. Germline values: CDR1 SGHVS, CDR2 FNYEAQ. This CDR3 comprises 16 residues. The DNA for the CDR3 is TGTGCCAGCAGCTCTCAGGGGGCCCAGCTGGGAAACACCATATATTTT. This translates into CASSSQGAQLGNTIYF.

The chain couples TRBV18 to TRBJ2-6; maybe TRBD2 (6 bases). The CDR3 runs 18 residues. Germline values: CDR1 KGHSH, CDR2 LQKENI. Trimming cost V 3 bases and J 2 bases, with 17 bases left between them. CDR3: CASSPQLPWGAGANVLTF. The DNA for the CDR3 is TGTGCCAGCTCACCCCAACTCCCGTGGGGGGCTGGGGCCAACGTCCTGACTTTC.

The chain has TRBV27 and TRBJ2-5; perhaps TRBD1 as D (6 bases). The CDR3 runs 12 residues. The V end lost 8 bases, the J end lost 5 bases, and 12 bases lay between the germline ends. The V gene's germline CDR1 is MNHEY and CDR2 SMNVEV (reference sequence). The CDR3 DNA reads TGTGCCAGCCGAGGGGGTCGGGAGACCCAGTACTTC. Protein: CASRGGRETQYF.

The chain couples TRBV5-1 to TRBJ2-3; a weak D match, TRBD2 (7 bases). The CDR3 has 14 residues. Trimming removed 4 bases from V and 2 bases from J, with 11 bases in between. Germline CDR1 and CDR2: SGHRS and YFSETQ. As DNA, the CDR3 is TGCGCCAGCAGCGCGGGGGCCCCCACAGATACGCAGTATTTT. Amino acid sequence: CASSAGAPTDTQYF.

Comments on this clone: One junction end disagrees with the germline gene, perhaps due to a read error. The chain joins TRBV7-9 to TRBJ2-1, with a tentative D call TRBD2 (6 bases). This CDR3 comprises 14 residues. Germline V gene sequence: CDR1 SEHNR, CDR2 FQNEAQ (reference sequence). The CDR3 protein is CASSSRDSHNEQFF. CDR3 DNA: TGTGCCAGCAGCTCCAGGGACTCCCACAATGAGCAGTTCTTC.

The rearrangement joins TRBV12-3 or TRBV12-4 to TRBJ1-2; no clear D gene. V was clipped by 7 bases and J by 6 bases, with 9 bases between them. The CDR3 covers 11 residues. Written as DNA, the CDR3 is TGTGCCAGCACGCCTCGGGATGGCTACACCTTC. Translation gives CASTPRDGYTF.